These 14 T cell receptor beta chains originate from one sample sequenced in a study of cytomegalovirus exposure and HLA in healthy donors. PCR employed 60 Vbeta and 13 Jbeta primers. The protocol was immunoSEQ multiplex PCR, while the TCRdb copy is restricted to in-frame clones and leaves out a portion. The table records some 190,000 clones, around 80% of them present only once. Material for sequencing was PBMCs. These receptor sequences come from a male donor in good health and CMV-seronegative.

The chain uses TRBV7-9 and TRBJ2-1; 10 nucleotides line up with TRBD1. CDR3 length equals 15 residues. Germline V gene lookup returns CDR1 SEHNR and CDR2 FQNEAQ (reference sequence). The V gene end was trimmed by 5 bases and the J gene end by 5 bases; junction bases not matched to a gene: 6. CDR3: CASSPRTGGNNEQFF. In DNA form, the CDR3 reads TGTGCCAGCAGCCCGCGGACAGGGGGAAACAATGAGCAGTTCTTC.

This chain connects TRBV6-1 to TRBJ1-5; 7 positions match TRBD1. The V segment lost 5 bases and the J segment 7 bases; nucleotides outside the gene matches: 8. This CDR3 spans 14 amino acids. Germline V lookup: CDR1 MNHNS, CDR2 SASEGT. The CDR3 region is CASSQGGSRQPQHF. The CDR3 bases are TGTGCCAGCAGTCAGGGGGGTTCGCGACAGCCCCAGCATTTT.

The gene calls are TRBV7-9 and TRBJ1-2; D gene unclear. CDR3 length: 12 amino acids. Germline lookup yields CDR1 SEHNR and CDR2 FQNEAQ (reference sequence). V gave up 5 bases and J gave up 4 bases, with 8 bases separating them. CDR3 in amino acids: CASSPDTYGYTF. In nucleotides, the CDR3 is TGTGCCAGCAGCCCCGACACCTATGGCTACACCTTC.

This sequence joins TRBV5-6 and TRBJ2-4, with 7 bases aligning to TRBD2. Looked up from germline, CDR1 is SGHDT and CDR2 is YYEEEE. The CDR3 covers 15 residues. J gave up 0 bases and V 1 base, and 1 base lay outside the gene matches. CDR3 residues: CASSLRGVAKNIQYF. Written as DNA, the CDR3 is TGTGCCAGCAGCTTGCGGGGGGTAGCCAAAAACATTCAGTACTTC. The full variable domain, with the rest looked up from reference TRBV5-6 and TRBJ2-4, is DAGVTQSPTHLIKTRGQQVTLRCSPKSGHDTVSWYQQALGQGPQFIFQYYEEEERQRGNFPDRFSGHQFPNYSSELNVNALLLGDSALYLCASSLRGVAKNIQYFGAGTRLSVL.

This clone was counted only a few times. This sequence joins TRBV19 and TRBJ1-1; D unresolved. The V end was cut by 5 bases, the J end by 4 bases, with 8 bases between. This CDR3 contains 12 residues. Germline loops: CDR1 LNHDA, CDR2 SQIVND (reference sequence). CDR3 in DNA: TGTGCCAGTAGTTCTTTCGGCACTGAAGCTTTCTTT. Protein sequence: CASSSFGTEAFF.

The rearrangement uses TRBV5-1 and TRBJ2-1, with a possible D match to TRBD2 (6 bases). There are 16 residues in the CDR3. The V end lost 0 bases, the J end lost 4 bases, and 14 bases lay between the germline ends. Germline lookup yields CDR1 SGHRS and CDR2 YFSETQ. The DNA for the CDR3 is TGCGCCAGCAGCTTGGCCGAGGGCGGAGGGTACAATGAGCAGTTCTTC. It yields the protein CASSLAEGGGYNEQFF.

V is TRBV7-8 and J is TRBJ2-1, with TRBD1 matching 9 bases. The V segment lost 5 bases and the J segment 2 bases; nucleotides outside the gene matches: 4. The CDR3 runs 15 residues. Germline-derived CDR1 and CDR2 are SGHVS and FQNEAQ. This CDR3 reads CASSQRTGAYNEQFF. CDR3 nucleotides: TGTGCCAGCAGCCAGAGGACAGGGGCCTACAATGAGCAGTTCTTC.

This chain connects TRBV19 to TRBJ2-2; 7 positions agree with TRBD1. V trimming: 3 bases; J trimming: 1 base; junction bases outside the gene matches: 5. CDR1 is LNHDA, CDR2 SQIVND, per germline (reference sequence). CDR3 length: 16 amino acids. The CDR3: CASSMAAGGNTGELFF. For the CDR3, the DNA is TGTGCCAGTAGTATGGCGGCAGGGGGGAACACCGGGGAGCTGTTTTTT. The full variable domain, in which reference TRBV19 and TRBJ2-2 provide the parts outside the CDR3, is DGGITQSPKYLFRKEGQNVTLSCEQNLNHDAMYWYRQDPGQGLRLIYYSQIVNDFQKGDIAEGYSVSREKKESFPLTVTSAQKNPTAFYLCASSMAAGGNTGELFFGEGSRLTVL.

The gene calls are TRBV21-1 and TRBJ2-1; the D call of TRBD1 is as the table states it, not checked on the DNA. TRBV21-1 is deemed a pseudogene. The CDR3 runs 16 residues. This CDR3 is CASSREARQGGNEQFF. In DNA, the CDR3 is TGTGCCAGCAGCAGAGAAGCTCGACAGGGGGGTAATGAGCAGTTCTTC.

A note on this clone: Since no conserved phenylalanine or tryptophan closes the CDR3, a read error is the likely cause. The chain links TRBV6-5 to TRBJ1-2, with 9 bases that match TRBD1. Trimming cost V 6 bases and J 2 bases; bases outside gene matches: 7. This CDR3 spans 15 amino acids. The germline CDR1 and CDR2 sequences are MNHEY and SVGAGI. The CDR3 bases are TGTGCCAGCAGCCGGGGACAGGGAACGAACTATGGCTACACCTCC. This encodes CASSRGQGTNYGYTS.

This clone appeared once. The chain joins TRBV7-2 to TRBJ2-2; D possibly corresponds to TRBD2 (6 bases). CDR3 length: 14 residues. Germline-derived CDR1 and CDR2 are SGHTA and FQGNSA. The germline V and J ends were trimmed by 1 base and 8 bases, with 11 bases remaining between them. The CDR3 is CASSLGFRGGELFF. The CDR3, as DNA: TGTGCCAGCAGCTTAGGGTTTCGGGGGGGGGAGCTGTTTTTT.

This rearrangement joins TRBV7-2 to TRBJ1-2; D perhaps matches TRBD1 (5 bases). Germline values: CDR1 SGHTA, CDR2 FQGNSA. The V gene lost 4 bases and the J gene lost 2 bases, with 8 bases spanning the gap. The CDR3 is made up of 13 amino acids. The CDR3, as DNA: TGTGCCAGCAGCTCCTCAGGGAACTATGGCTACACCTTC. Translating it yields CASSSSGNYGYTF.

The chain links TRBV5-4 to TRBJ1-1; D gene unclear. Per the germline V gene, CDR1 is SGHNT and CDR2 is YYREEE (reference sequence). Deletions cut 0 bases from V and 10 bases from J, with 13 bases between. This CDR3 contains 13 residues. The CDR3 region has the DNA TGTGCCAGCAGCTTGGCTGGGGAGAAGGTAGCTTTCTTT. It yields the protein CASSLAGEKVAFF.

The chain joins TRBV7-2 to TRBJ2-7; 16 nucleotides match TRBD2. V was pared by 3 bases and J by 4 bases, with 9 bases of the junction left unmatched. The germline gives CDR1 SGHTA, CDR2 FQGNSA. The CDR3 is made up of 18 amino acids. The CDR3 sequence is CASSFSGLAGGRSYEQYF. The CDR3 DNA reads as TGTGCCAGCAGCTTTTCGGGACTAGCGGGAGGGCGTTCTTACGAGCAGTACTTC. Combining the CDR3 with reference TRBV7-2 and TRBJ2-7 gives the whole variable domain GAGVSQSPSNKVTEKGKDVELRCDPISGHTALYWYRQSLGQGLEFLIYFQGNSAPDKSGLPSDRFSAERTGGSVSTLTIQRTQQEDSAVYLCASSFSGLAGGRSYEQYFGPGTRLTVT.